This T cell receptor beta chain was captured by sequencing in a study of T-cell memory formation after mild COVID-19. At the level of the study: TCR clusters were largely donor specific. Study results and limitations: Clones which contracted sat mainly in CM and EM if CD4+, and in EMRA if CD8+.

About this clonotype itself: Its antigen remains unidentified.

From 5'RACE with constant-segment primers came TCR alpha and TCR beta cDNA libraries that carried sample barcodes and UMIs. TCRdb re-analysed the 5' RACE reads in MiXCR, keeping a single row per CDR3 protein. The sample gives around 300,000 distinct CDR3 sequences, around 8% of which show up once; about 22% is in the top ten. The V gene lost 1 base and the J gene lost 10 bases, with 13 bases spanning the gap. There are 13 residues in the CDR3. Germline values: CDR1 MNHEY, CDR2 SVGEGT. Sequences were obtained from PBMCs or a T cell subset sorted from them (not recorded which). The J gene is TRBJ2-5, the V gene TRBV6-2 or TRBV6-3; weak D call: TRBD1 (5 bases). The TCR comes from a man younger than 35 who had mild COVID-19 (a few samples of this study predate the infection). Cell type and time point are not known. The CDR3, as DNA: TGTGCCAGCAGTTACTTTGACAGCAGCGTCCAGTACTTC. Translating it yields CASSYFDSSVQYF.